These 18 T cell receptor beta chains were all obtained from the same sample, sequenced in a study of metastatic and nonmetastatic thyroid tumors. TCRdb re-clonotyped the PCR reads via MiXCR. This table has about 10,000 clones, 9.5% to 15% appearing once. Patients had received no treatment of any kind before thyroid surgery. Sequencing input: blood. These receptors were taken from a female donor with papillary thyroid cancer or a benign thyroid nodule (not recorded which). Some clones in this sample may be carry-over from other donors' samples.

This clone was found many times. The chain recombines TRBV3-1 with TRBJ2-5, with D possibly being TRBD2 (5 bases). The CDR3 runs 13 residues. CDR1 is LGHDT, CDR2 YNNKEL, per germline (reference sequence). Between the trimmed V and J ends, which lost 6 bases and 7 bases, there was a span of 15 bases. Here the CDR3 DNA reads TGTGCCAGCAGTTCTACTAGAGTGGGGACCCAGTACTTC. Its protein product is CASSSTRVGTQYF.

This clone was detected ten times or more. The CDR3 nucleotides are TGTGCCAGTAGTACGCCGGGACAGGGGACCTATAATTCACCCCTCCACTTT. Its protein is CASSTPGQGTYNSPLHF. The chain carries TRBV19 and TRBJ1-6; 10 bases are a match to TRBD1. The trim removed 4 bases at V and 2 bases at J, leaving 5 bases unmatched. The CDR3 totals 17 residues. Germline-derived CDR1 and CDR2 are LNHDA and SQIVND (reference sequence).

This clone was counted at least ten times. CDR3 bases: TGTGCCATCGGAGACGGGGACAGGGGGCGGAGTAGCACTGAAGCTTTCTTT. It is translated as CAIGDGDRGRSSTEAFF. The chain recombines TRBV10-3 with TRBJ1-1; 12 bases agree with TRBD1. Germline V CDR1 and CDR2: ENHRY, SYGVKD. CDR3 size: 17 residues. V lost 8 bases and J lost 4; bases outside the gene matches: 14.

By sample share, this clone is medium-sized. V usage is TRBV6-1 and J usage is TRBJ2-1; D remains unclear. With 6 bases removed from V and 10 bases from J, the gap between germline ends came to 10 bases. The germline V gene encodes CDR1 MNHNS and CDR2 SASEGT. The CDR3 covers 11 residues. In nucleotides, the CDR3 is TGTGCCAGCAGAAACAAGGTAGAGCAGTTCTTC. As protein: CASRNKVEQFF.

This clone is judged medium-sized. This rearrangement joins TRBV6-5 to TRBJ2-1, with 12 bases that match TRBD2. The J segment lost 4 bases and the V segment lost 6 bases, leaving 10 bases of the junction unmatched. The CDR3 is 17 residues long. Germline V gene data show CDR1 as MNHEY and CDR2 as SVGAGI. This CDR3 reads CASSQTSGGDPYNEQFF. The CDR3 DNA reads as TGTGCCAGCAGCCAGACTAGCGGGGGAGATCCTTACAATGAGCAGTTCTTC.

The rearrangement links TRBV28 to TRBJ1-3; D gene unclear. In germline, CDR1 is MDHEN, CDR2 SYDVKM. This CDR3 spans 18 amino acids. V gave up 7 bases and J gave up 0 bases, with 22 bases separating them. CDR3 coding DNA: TGTGCCAGCACCAAGATTGGGTCTTTTGGTTACTCTGGAAACACCATATATTTT. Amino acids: CASTKIGSFGYSGNTIYF.

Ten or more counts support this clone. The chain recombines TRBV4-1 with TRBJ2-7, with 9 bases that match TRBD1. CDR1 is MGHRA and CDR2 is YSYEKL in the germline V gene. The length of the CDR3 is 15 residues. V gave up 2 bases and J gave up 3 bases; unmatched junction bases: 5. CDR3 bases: TGCGCCAGCAGCCAATCCAGGACAGGGGACTACGAGCAGTACTTC. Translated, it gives CASSQSRTGDYEQYF.

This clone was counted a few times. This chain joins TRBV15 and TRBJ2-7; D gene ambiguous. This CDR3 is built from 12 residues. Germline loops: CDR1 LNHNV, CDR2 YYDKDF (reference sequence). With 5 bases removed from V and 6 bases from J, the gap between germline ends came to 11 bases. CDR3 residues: CATSADTTEQYF. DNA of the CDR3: TGTGCCACCAGCGCTGATACTACCGAGCAGTACTTC.

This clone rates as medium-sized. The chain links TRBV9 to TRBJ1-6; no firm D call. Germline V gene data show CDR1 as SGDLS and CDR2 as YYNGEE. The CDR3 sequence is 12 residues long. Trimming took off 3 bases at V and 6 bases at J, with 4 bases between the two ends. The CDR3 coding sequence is TGTGCCAGCAGCGCTGCTAATTCACCCCTCCACTTT. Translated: CASSAANSPLHF.

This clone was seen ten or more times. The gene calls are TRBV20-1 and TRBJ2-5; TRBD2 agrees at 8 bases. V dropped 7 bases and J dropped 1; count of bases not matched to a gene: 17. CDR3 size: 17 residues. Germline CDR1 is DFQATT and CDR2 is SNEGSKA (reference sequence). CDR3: CSGVSGLAGQLQETQYF. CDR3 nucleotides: TGCAGTGGGGTCAGTGGGCTAGCGGGCCAACTCCAAGAGACCCAGTACTTC.

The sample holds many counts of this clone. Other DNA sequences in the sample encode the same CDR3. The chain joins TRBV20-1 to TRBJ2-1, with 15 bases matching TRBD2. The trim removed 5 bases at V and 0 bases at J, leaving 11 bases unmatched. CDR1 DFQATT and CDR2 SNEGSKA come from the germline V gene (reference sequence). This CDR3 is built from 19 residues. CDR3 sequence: CSALPGTSGRTFSYNEQFF. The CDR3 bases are TGCAGTGCTCTACCCGGGACTAGCGGGAGGACATTCTCCTACAATGAGCAGTTCTTC.

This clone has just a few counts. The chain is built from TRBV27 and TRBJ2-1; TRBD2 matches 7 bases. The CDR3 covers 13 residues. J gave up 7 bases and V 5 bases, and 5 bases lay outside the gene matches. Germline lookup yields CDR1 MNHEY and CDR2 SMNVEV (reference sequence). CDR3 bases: TGTGCCAGCAGTGTTAGCGGGTGGAATGAGCAGTTCTTC. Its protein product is CASSVSGWNEQFF.

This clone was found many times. The CDR3 region has the DNA TGTGCCAGCAGCTTCACACAGAACCCCTCTGGAAACACCATATATTTT. Amino acids: CASSFTQNPSGNTIYF. J is TRBJ1-3 and V is TRBV11-2; D not certain. The germline CDR1 and CDR2 sequences are SGHAT and FQNNGV. This CDR3 contains 16 residues. The ends were cut back, 3 bases at V and 0 bases at J, with 12 bases in the middle.

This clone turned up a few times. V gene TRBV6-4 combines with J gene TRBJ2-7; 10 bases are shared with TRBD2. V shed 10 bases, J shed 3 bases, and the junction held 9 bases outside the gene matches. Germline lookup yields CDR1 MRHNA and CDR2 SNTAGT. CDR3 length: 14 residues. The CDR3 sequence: CATVLAGVFYEQYF. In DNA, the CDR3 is TGTGCCACCGTCCTAGCGGGAGTTTTCTACGAGCAGTACTTC.

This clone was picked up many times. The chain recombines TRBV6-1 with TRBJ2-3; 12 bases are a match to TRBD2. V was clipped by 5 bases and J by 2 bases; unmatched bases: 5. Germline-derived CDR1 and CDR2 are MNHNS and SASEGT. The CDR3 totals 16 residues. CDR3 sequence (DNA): TGTGCCAGCAGTCCTCTAGCGGGAGGGGCCACAGATACGCAGTATTTT. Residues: CASSPLAGGATDTQYF.

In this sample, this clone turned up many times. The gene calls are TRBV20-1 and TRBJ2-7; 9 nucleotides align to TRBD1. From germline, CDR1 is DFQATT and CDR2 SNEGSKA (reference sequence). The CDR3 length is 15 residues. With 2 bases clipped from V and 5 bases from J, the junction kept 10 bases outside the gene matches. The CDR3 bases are TGCAGTGCTAGATATCCGGGACAGGGTTTCAACGAGCAGTACTTC. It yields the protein CSARYPGQGFNEQYF.

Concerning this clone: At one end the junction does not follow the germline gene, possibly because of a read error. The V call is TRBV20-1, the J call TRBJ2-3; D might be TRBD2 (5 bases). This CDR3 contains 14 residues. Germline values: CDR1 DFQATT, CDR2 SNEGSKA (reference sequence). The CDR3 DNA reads TGCAGTGCTAGGCGGCAGCCTAGCACAGATACGAAGTATTTT. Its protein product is CSARRQPSTDTKYF.

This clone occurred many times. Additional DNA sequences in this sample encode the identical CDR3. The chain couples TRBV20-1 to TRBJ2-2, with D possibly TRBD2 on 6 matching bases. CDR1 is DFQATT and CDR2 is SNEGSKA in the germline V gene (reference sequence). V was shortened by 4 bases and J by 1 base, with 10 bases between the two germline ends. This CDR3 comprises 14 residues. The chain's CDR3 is CSAIFGGNTGELFF. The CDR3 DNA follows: TGCAGTGCTATCTTCGGGGGGAACACCGGGGAGCTGTTTTTT.